The rows below give T cell receptor beta chains drawn from one sample of a study of cytomegalovirus exposure and HLA in healthy donors. The assay was immunoSEQ multiplex PCR, and TCRdb's table has in-frame clones only and misses some. The sample contains about 130,000 clones, 17% of which appear only once. The sequenced material came from PBMCs. These receptors all come from a female donor in good health and CMV-seropositive. Both conserved end residues are part of each CDR3. The D gene is left open where the match is weak. Clone size, where shown, is once, few, many, or a class for clones that have expanded.

v_gene	d_gene	abundance	j_gene	CDR3nt	CDR3aa
TRBV6-5	.	few	TRBJ1-6	TGTGCCAGCAGTTACTCATTTAATAATTCACCCCTCCACTTT	CASSYSFNNSPLHF
TRBV9	.	.	TRBJ2-2	TGTGCCAGCAGCGTAGGCGGGCTTCCTACCACCGGGGAGCTGTTTTTT	CASSVGGLPTTGELFF
TRBV7-2	.	few	TRBJ1-2	TGTGCCAGCAGCTTAGCTCGTCAGGCCTTCTATGGCTACACCTTC	CASSLARQAFYGYTF
TRBV29-1	.	.	TRBJ2-7	TGCAGCGTTGGCGTGGGCAGCAGGGTATACGAGCAGTACTTC	CSVGVGSRVYEQYF
TRBV30	.	.	TRBJ2-3	TGTGCCTGGAGCCGGACTGGGATGAGCACAGATACGCAGTATTTT	CAWSRTGMSTDTQYF
TRBV9	.	few	TRBJ2-5	TGTGCCAGCAGCGCGAGCCAAGAGACCCAGTACTTC	CASSASQETQYF
TRBV30	.	few	TRBJ2-7	TGTGCCTGGGCCGAACAGGGATCCTACGAGCAGTACTTC	CAWAEQGSYEQYF
TRBV4-3	TRBD2	few	TRBJ2-7	TGCGCCAGCAGCCAAGCCTACCTAGCGGGAGCCCCCCCCTACGAGCAGTACTTC	CASSQAYLAGAPPYEQYF
TRBV2	.	few	TRBJ1-1	TGTGCCAGCAGCCGACAGGAAAACACTGAAGCTTTCTTT	CASSRQENTEAFF
TRBV2	.	.	TRBJ2-7	TGTGCCAGCAGTGAAGTCCGGGGATCTCGGTACGAGCAGTACTTC	CASSEVRGSRYEQYF
TRBV9	.	.	TRBJ1-5	TGTGCCAGCAGCGTAGAAGGGGAAGGGCAGCCCCAGCATTTT	CASSVEGEGQPQHF
TRBV7-9	.	.	TRBJ2-1	TGTGCCAGCACGGTTTCTAGCGAGAACAATGAGCAGTTCTTC	CASTVSSENNEQFF
TRBV7-8	.	few	TRBJ1-1	TGTGCCAGCAGCTTAAGGGGGGGTGGTACTGAAGCTTTCTTT	CASSLRGGGTEAFF
TRBV4-2	.	few	TRBJ1-5	TGTGCCAGCACCTCGGACACCGGTCCAGATCAGCCCCAGCATTTT	CASTSDTGPDQPQHF
TRBV7-8	TRBD2	.	TRBJ2-7	TGTGCCAGCAGCCGACTAGCGGATTACGAGCAGTACTTC	CASSRLADYEQYF
TRBV2	.	few	TRBJ1-5	TGTGCCAGCAGTGGGCAGTTTAGCAATCAGCCCCAGCATTTT	CASSGQFSNQPQHF
TRBV2	TRBD1	.	TRBJ1-1	TGTGCCAAGCGTAGACAGGGTAGTACTGAAGCTTTCTTT	CAKRRQGSTEAFF
TRBV29-1	TRBD1	few	TRBJ1-2	TGCAGCACCGGGGGGGGGCCGGGACAGCCAAACTATGGCTACACCTTC	CSTGGGPGQPNYGYTF